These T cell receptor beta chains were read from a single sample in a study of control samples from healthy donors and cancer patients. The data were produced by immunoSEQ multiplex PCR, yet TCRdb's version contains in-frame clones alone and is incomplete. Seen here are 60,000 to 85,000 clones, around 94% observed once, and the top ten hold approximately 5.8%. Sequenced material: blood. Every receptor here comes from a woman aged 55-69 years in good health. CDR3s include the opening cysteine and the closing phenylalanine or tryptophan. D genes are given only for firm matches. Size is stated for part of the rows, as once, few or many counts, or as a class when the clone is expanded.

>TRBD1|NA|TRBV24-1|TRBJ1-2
TGTGCCACCAGTGATTACGGGACAGGACAAACTGGCTACACCTTC
CATSDYGTGQTGYTF
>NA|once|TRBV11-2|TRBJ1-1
TGTGCCAGCAGCTCAAGCGACTCTATGAACACTGAAGCTTTCTTT
CASSSSDSMNTEAFF
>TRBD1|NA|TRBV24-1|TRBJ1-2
TGTGCCACCAGTGAGTCAGGGGGCACCTATGGCTACACCTTC
CATSESGGTYGYTF
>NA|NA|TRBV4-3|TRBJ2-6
TGCGCCAGCAGCCAAGAACCACTCTCTGGGGCCAACGTCCTGACTTTC
CASSQEPLSGANVLTF
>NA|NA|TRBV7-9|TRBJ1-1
TGTGCCAGCAGCCTGACAACTTGGCCCTCTGAAGCTTTCTTT
CASSLTTWPSEAFF
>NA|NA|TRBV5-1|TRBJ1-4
TGCGCCAGCAGCTTGAATCCTACAGGGAATAATGAAAAACTGTTTTTT
CASSLNPTGNNEKLFF
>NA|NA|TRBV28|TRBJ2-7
TGTGCCAGCAGGGAGGGGCAGGGGGTATACGAGCAGTACTTC
CASREGQGVYEQYF
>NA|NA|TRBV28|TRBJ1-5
TGTGCCAGCGGGGACCCAAATCAGCCCCAGCATTTT
CASGDPNQPQHF
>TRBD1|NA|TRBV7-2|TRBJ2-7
TGTGCCAGCAGCCCTTGGACAGGATCGGGAGAGCAGTACTTC
CASSPWTGSGEQYF
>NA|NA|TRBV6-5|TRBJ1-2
TGTGCCAGCAGTTACACCTACCCCAACTATGGCTACACCTTC
CASSYTYPNYGYTF
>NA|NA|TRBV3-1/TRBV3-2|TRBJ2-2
TGTGCCAGCAGCCTGGAGGGGACGAACACCGGGGAGCTGTTTTTT
CASSLEGTNTGELFF
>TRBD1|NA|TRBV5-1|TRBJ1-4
TGCGCCAGCACTCGGACAGGGGACGAAAAACTGTTTTTT
CASTRTGDEKLFF
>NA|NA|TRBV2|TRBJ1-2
TGTGCCAGCATCCAGGGAGCTAACTATGGCTACACCTTC
CASIQGANYGYTF
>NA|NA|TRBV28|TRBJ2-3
TGTGCCAGCAGTTTATGGTGGCGGACGAGCACAGATACGCAGTATTTT
CASSLWWRTSTDTQYF
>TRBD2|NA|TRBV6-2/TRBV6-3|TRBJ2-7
TGTGCCAGCCGCCTAGCGGGAGGGCCTTACGAGCAGTACTTC
CASRLAGGPYEQYF
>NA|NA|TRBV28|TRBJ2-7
TGTGCCAGCAGTGTTTTGGGGGATTTCTCCTACGAGCAGTACTTC
CASSVLGDFSYEQYF
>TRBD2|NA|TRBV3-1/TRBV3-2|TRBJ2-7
TGTGCCAGCAGCCCCCGGACTAGCGGGACACCCCTCTACGAGCAGTACTTC
CASSPRTSGTPLYEQYF
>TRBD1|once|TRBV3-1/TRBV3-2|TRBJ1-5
TGTGCCAGCAGCCAGGACAGGAACAATCAGCCCCAGCATTTT
CASSQDRNNQPQHF
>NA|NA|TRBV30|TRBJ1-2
TGTGCCTTCAGGGGTATTAGCTATGGCTACACCTTC
CAFRGISYGYTF
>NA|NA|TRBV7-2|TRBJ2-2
TGTGCCAGCAGCTATCTGGGTGGGGAGCTGTTTTTT
CASSYLGGELFF
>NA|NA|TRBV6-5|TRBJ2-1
TGTGCCAGCAGTTATGGCTCGGTCTACAATGAGCAGTTCTTC
CASSYGSVYNEQFF
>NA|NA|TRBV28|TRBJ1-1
TGTGCCAGCAGTTTATACGGCAGGTTGACTGAAGCTTTCTTT
CASSLYGRLTEAFF
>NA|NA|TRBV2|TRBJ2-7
TGTGCCAGCCAGAGGCGACAGTCCTCCCTCGAGCAGTACTTC
CASQRRQSSLEQYF
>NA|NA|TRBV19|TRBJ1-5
TGTGCCAGTAGTATAACCCACGCGGGGTATAGCAATCAGCCCCAGCATTTT
CASSITHAGYSNQPQHF
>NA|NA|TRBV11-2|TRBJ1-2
TGTGCCAGCAGCTTACACGAGAACTATGGCTACACCTTC
CASSLHENYGYTF
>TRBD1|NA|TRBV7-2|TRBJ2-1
TGTGCCAGCAGCTTAGCCTTCTGGACAGGGGTACCCTACAATGAGCAGTTCTTC
CASSLAFWTGVPYNEQFF
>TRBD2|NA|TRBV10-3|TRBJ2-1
TGTGCCATCAGTGAGTCCACATTACTAGCGAAATCTCTCTATGAGCAGTTCTTC
CAISESTLLAKSLYEQFF
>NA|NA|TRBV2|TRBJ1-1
TGTGCCAGCAGTGGCCTCGAGGTGAACACTGAAGCTTTCTTT
CASSGLEVNTEAFF
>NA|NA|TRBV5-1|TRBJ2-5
TGCGCCAGCAGCCCCTTAGCGGAACCGAGGGAGACCCAGTACTTC
CASSPLAEPRETQYF
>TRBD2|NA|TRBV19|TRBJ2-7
TGTGCCAGTAGCCATATCCGGACTAGCGGGAACTCCTACGAGCAGTACTTC
CASSHIRTSGNSYEQYF
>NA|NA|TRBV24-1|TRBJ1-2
TGTGCCACCAGTGATTACGCCTATGGCTACACCTTC
CATSDYAYGYTF
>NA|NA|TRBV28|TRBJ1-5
TGTGCCAGCAGTTTATCGACCGGCCGGGGGGGCAATCAGCCCCAGCATTTT
CASSLSTGRGGNQPQHF
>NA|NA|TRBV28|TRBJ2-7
TGTGCCAGCAGGGACGGGACAACCTACGAGCAGTACTTC
CASRDGTTYEQYF
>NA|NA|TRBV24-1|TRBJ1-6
TGTGCCACCAGTGAAGGTCAGCCCAATTCACCCCTCCACTTT
CATSEGQPNSPLHF
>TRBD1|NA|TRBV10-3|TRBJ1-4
TGTGCCATCAGTGAGTCCCGGACAGGGGATGAAAAACTGTTTTTT
CAISESRTGDEKLFF
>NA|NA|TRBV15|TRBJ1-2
TGTGCCACCAGCAGAGGGATGGGTTTGGGCTATGGCTACACCTTC
CATSRGMGLGYGYTF
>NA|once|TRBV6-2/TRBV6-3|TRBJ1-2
TGTGCCAGCAGTTACCTCGGGGTTGGCTATGGCTACACCTTC
CASSYLGVGYGYTF